This TCR beta chain was identified during a study of spatial heterogeneity in lung cancer. Specified time point: sample taken at primary tumor resection. Study-wide results and limits: Regional and ubiquitous nonsynonymous mutations were tracked by counts of regional and ubiquitous expanded TCRs, respectively. Tumor mutation count correlated with how many alpha and beta TCRs expanded intratumorally.

The study tagged each TCR cDNA molecule with a unique molecular identifier. One entry per CDR3 protein, called by TCRdb with MiXCR from the 5' RACE reads. The sample gives about 30,000 distinct CDR3 sequences, roughly 7.4% of which show up once; around 25% is in the top ten. The CDR3 length is 17 residues. Germline assignment: CDR1 SGHVS and CDR2 FNYEAQ. V was cut by 2 bases and J by 1 base, with 12 bases left in between. This clonotype has just a few counts. Its antigen is unknown. The chain uses TRBV7-6 and TRBJ2-6; D perhaps matches TRBD1 (6 bases). Sequencing used lung tumor tissue, obtained at surgery. This sequence originates from a male donor with early-stage non-small cell lung cancer. In DNA, the CDR3 is TGTGCCAGCAGCTTACGTTCAGGGGTATCTGGGGCCAACGTCCTGACTTTC. Its translation is CASSLRSGVSGANVLTF. Combining the CDR3 with reference TRBV7-6 and TRBJ2-6 gives the whole variable domain GAGVSQSPRYKVTKRGQDVALRCDPISGHVSLYWYRQALGQGPEFLTYFNYEAQQDKSGLPNDRFSAERPEGSISTLTIQRTEQRDSAMYRCASSLRSGVSGANVLTFGAGSRLTVL.